This T cell receptor (beta chain) was sequenced during a study of Graves' ophthalmopathy and Graves' hyperthyroidism. Study-wide results and caveats: The model's prediction of ophthalmopathy progression had 70.59% sensitivity and roughly 77% specificity.

Scientists amplified the TCR beta CDR3 regions from RNA transcripts. Second-round multiplex PCR came after a first-round RT-PCR that employed HTBI primers. TCRdb passed the multiplex PCR reads through MiXCR, listing each CDR3 protein once. The sample contains over a million distinct CDR3 sequences, about 35% of which appear only once. In the case of this clonotype: As yet, its antigen is unknown.

Germline loops: CDR1 SGHAT, CDR2 FQNNGV. The germline V and J ends were trimmed by 5 bases and 2 bases, with 7 bases remaining between them. CDR3 length equals 12 residues. The rearrangement links TRBV11-2 to TRBJ2-7; D not certain. Sequenced material: peripheral blood or thyroid tissue (not recorded which). The receptor comes from an adult man with Graves' hyperthyroidism. The CDR3 DNA sequence: TGTGCCAGCAGCCTACAGCCCTACGAGCAGTACTTC. Its protein is CASSLQPYEQYF.